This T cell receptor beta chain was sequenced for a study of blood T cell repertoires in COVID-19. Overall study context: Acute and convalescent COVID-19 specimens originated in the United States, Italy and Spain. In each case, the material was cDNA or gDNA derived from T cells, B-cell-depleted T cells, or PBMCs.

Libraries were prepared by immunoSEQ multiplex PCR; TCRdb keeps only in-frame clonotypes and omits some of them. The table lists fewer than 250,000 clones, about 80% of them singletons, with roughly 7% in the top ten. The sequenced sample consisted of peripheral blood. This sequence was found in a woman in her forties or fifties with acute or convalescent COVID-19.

The CDR3 reads CASSQDNMREWKDTQYF. CDR3 nucleotide sequence: TGTGCCAGCAGCCAAGATAACATGCGGGAGTGGAAAGATACGCAGTATTTT. The chain links TRBV14 to TRBJ2-3; 7 positions agree with TRBD2. Germline assignment: CDR1 SGHDN and CDR2 FVKESK. J was trimmed by 5 bases and V by 0 bases; bases with no gene match: 11. The length of the CDR3 is 17 residues. Using reference TRBV14 and TRBJ2-3 for the parts outside the CDR3, the full variable domain is EAGVTQFPSHSVIEKGQTVTLRCDPISGHDNLYWYRRVMGKEIKFLLHFVKESKQDESGMPNNRFLAERTGGTYSTLKVQPAELEDSGVYFCASSQDNMREWKDTQYFGPGTRLTVL.